This T cell receptor beta chain originates from a study of cytomegalovirus exposure and HLA in healthy donors. Findings and caveats of the study: Associated with cytomegalovirus, according to the listing, were some 180 TCR beta chains. The majority of TCR sequences were rare, yet some public TCRs appeared in many donors.

Worth noting for this clone: Its specificity is unknown.

Data came from immunoSEQ multiplex PCR; TCRdb stores just in-frame clones and leaves some out. Of 150,000 to 200,000 clones in the sample, 85% were seen once. Germline V CDR1 and CDR2: MNHEY, SVGAGI. The CDR3 totals 15 residues. With 0 bases clipped from V and 4 bases from J, the junction kept 6 bases outside the gene matches. The J gene is TRBJ2-7, the V gene TRBV6-5; 7 bases are a match to TRBD1. The sequence was collected from a man younger than 30 in good health and CMV-seropositive. Sequencing was performed on PBMCs. The CDR3 reads CASSYSTRGLYEQYF. The DNA of the CDR3 is TGTGCCAGCAGTTACTCGACCAGGGGGTTATACGAGCAGTACTTC.